A selection of T cell receptor beta chains follows, all from one sample in a study of graft-versus-host responses after intestinal transplantation. Method: immunoSEQ multiplex PCR; TCRdb's copy keeps in-frame clones and lacks some. The table includes about 4,300 clones, about 70% detected once. Sequences were derived from ileum tissue, sampled just under 350 days after intestinal transplantation. These receptors were taken from a human patient who received an intestinal transplant, so some T cells may come from the graft donor. Each CDR3 is given with its conserved first and last residue. The D gene is left open where the match is weak. Size is stated for part of the rows, as once, few or many counts, or as a class when the clone is expanded.

size	D	J	V	DNA	CDR3
.	.	TRBJ2-3	TRBV9	TGTGCCAGCAGCGCACAGGGAACAGATACGCAGTATTTT	CASSAQGTDTQYF
.	TRBD1	TRBJ2-7	TRBV11-1	TGTGCCAGCAGCTTGGGACAGGCGGAATACTACGAGCAGTACTTC	CASSLGQAEYYEQYF
.	.	TRBJ2-2	TRBV27	TGTGCCAGCGGAGGTTTGAACGCCGGGGAGCTGTTTTTT	CASGGLNAGELFF
few	.	TRBJ2-2	TRBV5-6	TGTGCCAGCAGCTGGGTTGACAGCTCGTCATGGGGGGAGCTGTTTTTT	CASSWVDSSSWGELFF
.	TRBD2	TRBJ2-5	TRBV7-8	TGTGCCAGCAGCCTCTCGGGAGGCCAAGAGACCCAGTACTTC	CASSLSGGQETQYF
once	TRBD1	TRBJ2-7	TRBV7-9	TGTGCCAGCAGCGCCGGACAGGGGGTCGAGCAGTACTTC	CASSAGQGVEQYF
.	.	TRBJ2-5	TRBV19	TGTGCCAGTAGTATAGCTTTGGAGACTAGAGGTGCGCAGACCCAGTACTTC	CASSIALETRGAQTQYF
.	TRBD1	TRBJ2-1	TRBV28	TGTGCCAGCAGTTTATCCCGGACAGGGTCCAACAATGAGCAGTTCTTC	CASSLSRTGSNNEQFF
.	TRBD2	TRBJ2-5	TRBV4-1	TGCGCCAGCAGCCAAGACAGCGTTAGCGGGGGAGAGACCCAGTACTTC	CASSQDSVSGGETQYF
.	TRBD2	TRBJ2-5	TRBV13	TGTGCCAGCAGTTATTCTAGCGGGGGGCCAAGGGAGGAGACCCAGTACTTC	CASSYSSGGPREETQYF
few	.	TRBJ2-7	TRBV6-1	TGTGCCAGCTGCCGGGGGGCCGCCTACGAGCAGTACTTC	CASCRGAAYEQYF
.	.	TRBJ2-1	TRBV15	TGTGCCACCATAACAAAGCGGGTAAGACACAATGAGCAGTTCTTC	CATITKRVRHNEQFF
.	.	TRBJ1-1	TRBV27	TGTGCCAGCAGTTTCGACAAGGCCACTGAAGCTTTCTTT	CASSFDKATEAFF
large	TRBD2	TRBJ2-7	TRBV7-9	TGTGCCAGCCGCCAGGGGAGCGGGGGGTTATACGAGCAGTACTTC	CASRQGSGGLYEQYF
.	.	TRBJ1-2	TRBV8-2	TGTGGCAATAGATTCAGGCGAAAGACCTATGGCTACACCTTC	CGNRFRRKTYGYTF